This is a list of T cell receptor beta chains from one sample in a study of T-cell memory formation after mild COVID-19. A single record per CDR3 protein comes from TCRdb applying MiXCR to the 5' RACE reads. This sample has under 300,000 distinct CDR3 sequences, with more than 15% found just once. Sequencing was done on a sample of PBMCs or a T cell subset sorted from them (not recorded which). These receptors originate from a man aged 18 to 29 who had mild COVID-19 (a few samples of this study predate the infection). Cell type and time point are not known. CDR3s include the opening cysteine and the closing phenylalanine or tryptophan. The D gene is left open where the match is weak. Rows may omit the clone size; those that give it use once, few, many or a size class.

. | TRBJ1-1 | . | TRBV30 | TGTGCCTGGAGTTTGACTGACGAAGCTTTCTTT | CAWSLTDEAFF
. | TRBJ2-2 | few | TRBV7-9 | TGTGCCAGCAGCTTATCTCTCACCGGGGAGCTGTTTTTT | CASSLSLTGELFF
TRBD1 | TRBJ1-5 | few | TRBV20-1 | TGCAGTGCTAGAGATCTCGGGACAGGGGGGCAGCCCCAGCATTTT | CSARDLGTGGQPQHF
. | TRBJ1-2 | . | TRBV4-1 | TGCGCCAGCAGCCAAGATCAGATTAGGGGCGAGAACTATGGCTACACCTTC | CASSQDQIRGENYGYTF
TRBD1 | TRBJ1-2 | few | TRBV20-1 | TGCAGTGCCCAGATGGGACAGAACTATGGCTACACCTTC | CSAQMGQNYGYTF
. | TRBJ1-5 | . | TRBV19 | TGTGCCAGTAGTACTGTCGGGGGGTGGTGGCCCCAGCATTTT | CASSTVGGWWPQHF
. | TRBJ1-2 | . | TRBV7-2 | TGTGCCAGCAGCTCACAGGTCGACTATGGCTACACCTTC | CASSSQVDYGYTF
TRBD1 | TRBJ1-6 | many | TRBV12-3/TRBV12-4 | TGTGCCAGCAGTCTAGGGACAGGGAGGAATTCACCCCTCCACTTT | CASSLGTGRNSPLHF
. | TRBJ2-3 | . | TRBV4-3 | TGCGCCAGCAGCGACCGGGGACACACAGATACGCAGTATTTT | CASSDRGHTDTQYF
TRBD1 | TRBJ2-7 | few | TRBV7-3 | TGTGCCAGCAGCTTTGACAGGGACTACGAGCAGTACTTC | CASSFDRDYEQYF
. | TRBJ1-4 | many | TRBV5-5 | TGTGCCAGCAACTTAGAAGCAACTAATGAAAAACTGTTTTTT | CASNLEATNEKLFF
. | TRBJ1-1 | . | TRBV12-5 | TGTGCTAGTGGGGTACAGGGTACGACTGAAGCTTTCTTT | CASGVQGTTEAFF
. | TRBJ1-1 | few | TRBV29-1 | TGCAGCGTTCAGACGGATTCCCGGAACACTGAAGCTTTCTTT | CSVQTDSRNTEAFF
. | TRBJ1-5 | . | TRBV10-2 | TGCGCCAGCAGACGGGACAATAGTCAGCCCCAGCATTTT | CASRRDNSQPQHF
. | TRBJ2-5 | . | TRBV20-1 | TGCAGTGCTAGAGTGAGGGGCCAAGAGACCCAGTACTTC | CSARVRGQETQYF
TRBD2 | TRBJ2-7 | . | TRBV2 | TGTGCCAGCCGGGGGGGGCTAACGCTGGGCGAGCAGTACTTC | CASRGGLTLGEQYF
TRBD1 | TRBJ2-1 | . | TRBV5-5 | TGTGCCAGCAGCGGGGGACAGGTCTCCTCCTACAATGAGCAGTTCTTC | CASSGGQVSSYNEQFF
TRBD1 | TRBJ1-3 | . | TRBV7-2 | TGTGCCAGCAGCTACGCTACAGGGGGCTCTGGAAACACCATATATTTT | CASSYATGGSGNTIYF
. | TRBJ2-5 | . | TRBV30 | TGTGCCTGGAGTGGAGGGGCGACCCAGTACTTC | CAWSGGATQYF
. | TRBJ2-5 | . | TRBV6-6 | TGTGCCAGCAGCTATAATGGGGAGACCCAGTACTTC | CASSYNGETQYF
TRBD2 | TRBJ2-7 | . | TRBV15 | TGTGCCACCAGCAGAGATCGGGAGGGGAACGAGCAGTACTTC | CATSRDREGNEQYF
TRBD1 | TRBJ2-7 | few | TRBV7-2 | TGTGCCAGCAGCCTTCGGACAGGGGACAACGAGCAGTACTTC | CASSLRTGDNEQYF
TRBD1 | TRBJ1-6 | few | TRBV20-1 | TGCAGTGCGGCAGGGACAGGGAATAATTCACCCCTCCACTTT | CSAAGTGNNSPLHF
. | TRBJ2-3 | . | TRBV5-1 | TGCGCCAGCAGTCTAGGTGGGGACACAGATACGCAGTATTTT | CASSLGGDTDTQYF
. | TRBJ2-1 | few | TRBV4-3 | TGCGCCAGCAGCCAAGATTACCACAATGAGCAGTTCTTC | CASSQDYHNEQFF
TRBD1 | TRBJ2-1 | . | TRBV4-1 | TGCGCCAGCAGCCAACCAAGACAGGGGGCAAAGAATGAGCAGTTCTTC | CASSQPRQGAKNEQFF
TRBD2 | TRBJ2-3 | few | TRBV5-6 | TGTGCCAGCAGCCTGACTAGCGGGGGGGCTCTAGGGGCAGATACGCAGTATTTT | CASSLTSGGALGADTQYF
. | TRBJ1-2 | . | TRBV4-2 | TGTGCCAGCAGCCCAGAAGGGACGGACAACTATGGCTACACCTTC | CASSPEGTDNYGYTF
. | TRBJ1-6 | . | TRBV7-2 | TGTGCCAGCAGCTTAGCCGCACGGACTAATTCACCCCTCCACTTT | CASSLAARTNSPLHF
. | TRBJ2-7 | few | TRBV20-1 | TGCAGTGCTAGGGGGCCCCAAAGCTCCTACGAGCAGTACTTC | CSARGPQSSYEQYF
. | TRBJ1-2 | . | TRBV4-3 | TGCGCCAGCAGCCAAGTAGGGCTTGGCTCTGGCTACACCTTC | CASSQVGLGSGYTF
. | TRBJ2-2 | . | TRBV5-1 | TGCGCCAGCAGCTTGTTGGGACCCAACACCGGGGAGCTGTTTTTT | CASSLLGPNTGELFF
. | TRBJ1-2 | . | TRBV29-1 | TGCAGCGTCCTACAGGCGCACTATGGCTACACCTTC | CSVLQAHYGYTF
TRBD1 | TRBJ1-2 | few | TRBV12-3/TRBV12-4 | TGTGCCAGCAGTCAGACAGGGTATGGCTACACCTTC | CASSQTGYGYTF
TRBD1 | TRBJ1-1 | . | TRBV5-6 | TGTGCCAGCAGCTTGGTCCACAGGGGGCGGGTGAACACTGAAGCTTTCTTT | CASSLVHRGRVNTEAFF
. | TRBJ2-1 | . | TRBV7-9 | TGTGCCAGCAGCCGCAGCTATGAGCAGTTCTTC | CASSRSYEQFF
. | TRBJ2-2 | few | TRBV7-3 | TGTGCCAGCAGCTTATCAGGGCGAGCGAACACCGGGGAGCTGTTTTTT | CASSLSGRANTGELFF
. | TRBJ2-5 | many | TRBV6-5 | TGTGCCAGCAGTTACTCGGTGGCGCAAGAGACCCAGTACTTC | CASSYSVAQETQYF
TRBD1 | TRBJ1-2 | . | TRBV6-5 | TGTGCCAGCAGTTACTCCTCGGGACAGGGGGGGTATGGCTACACCTTC | CASSYSSGQGGYGYTF
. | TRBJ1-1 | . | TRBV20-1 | TGCAGTGCTAGTAGAGGCAGCACTAACACTGAAGCTTTCTTT | CSASRGSTNTEAFF
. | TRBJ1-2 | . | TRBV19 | TGTGCCAGTCGGGACATGGGCTACACCTTC | CASRDMGYTF
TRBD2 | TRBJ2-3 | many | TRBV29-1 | TGCAGCGTGGGGACGGGGGGGAACACAGATACGCAGTATTTT | CSVGTGGNTDTQYF
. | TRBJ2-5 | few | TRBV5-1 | TGCGCCAGCAGCTTTGGGCAGGGGGGCGATGAGACCCAGTACTTC | CASSFGQGGDETQYF
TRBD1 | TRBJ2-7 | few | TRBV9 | TGTGCCAGCAGCGTCGGACAGGTTGGGACCTACGAGCAGTACTTC | CASSVGQVGTYEQYF
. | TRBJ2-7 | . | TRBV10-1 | TGCGCCAGCAGGGGCTCAAGGAGGGGCAAAGGGAGGTCCTACGAGCAGTACTTC | CASRGSRRGKGRSYEQYF
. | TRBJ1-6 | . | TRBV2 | TGTGCCAGCAGTGACAGGGGTAGGTCACCCCTCCACTTT | CASSDRGRSPLHF
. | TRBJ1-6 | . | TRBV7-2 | TGTGCCAGCAGCTCCGGGACGGATAATTCACCCCTCCACTTT | CASSSGTDNSPLHF
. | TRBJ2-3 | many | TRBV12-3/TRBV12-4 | TGTGCCAGCAGAGAAAGACCCGGCGGGACGCAGTATTTT | CASRERPGGTQYF
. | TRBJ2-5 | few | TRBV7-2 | TGTGCCAGCAGCTCAGGGCCCCGGGAGACCCAGTACTTC | CASSSGPRETQYF
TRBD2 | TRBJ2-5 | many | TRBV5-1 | TGCGCCAGCAGTTCTACTAGCGGGGGTGAGACCCAGTACTTC | CASSSTSGGETQYF
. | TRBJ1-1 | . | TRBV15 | TGTGCCACCAGCAGAACAGTTTCCGTTGAAGCTTTCTTT | CATSRTVSVEAFF
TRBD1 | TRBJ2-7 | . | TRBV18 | TGTGCCAGCTCACCGGGACAGACATTTGGCGAGCAGTACTTC | CASSPGQTFGEQYF
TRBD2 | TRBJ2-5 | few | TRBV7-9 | TGTGCCAGCAGAACAGGACTAGCGGGGCAAGAGACCCAGTACTTC | CASRTGLAGQETQYF